This T cell receptor (beta chain) was observed in a study of cytomegalovirus exposure and HLA in healthy donors. Overall study context: A prior analysis found 117 million unique TCR beta sequences from 150 million to 200 million T cells.

Study results and limitations: The records held CMV serostatus as the only immune exposure information. Some segments of the V type, notably TRBV6-2 and TRBV6-3, were excluded as indistinguishable.

Comment on this clone: Its antigen is not identified.

Germline CDR1 and CDR2: SNHLY and FYNNEI. The CDR3 totals 12 residues. V was clipped by 4 bases and J by 1 base, with 4 bases between them. It was with 60 Vbeta and 13 Jbeta primers that the PCR ran. Produced via immunoSEQ multiplex PCR; TCRdb's table is partial and in-frame only. Of approximately 150,000 clones in the sample, roughly 75% were seen once. The source of this sequence is a male donor in good health and CMV-seronegative. The sample comprised PBMCs. V and J are TRBV2 and TRBJ1-2, with D hard to call. In DNA, the CDR3 is TGTGCCAGCAGTGCACTTAACTATGGCTACACCTTC. It is translated as CASSALNYGYTF.